Sequencing of this T cell receptor (beta chain) was carried out in a study of CD8+ T cells in alopecia areata (dated by TCRdb to about 2018). Regarding the study in general: The treated patients, all with moderate-to-severe alopecia areata, were enrolled in an open-label pilot trial of oral tofacitinib given at 5 to 10 mg twice daily. On the human side, TCRbeta sequencing was run on scalp tissue and on sorted CD4+ and CD8+ peripheral blood T cells from healthy controls and from alopecia areata patients with either patchy or totalis/universalis disease. Clonality in the scalp was compared among normal scalp (n=4), patchy alopecia areata scalp (n=8), and alopecia totalis/universalis scalp (n=8). Amplification of TCRbeta CDR3 regions was done by immunoSEQ multiplex PCR using 35 Vbeta forward primers and 13 Jbeta reverse primers. Tofacitinib was administered for 6 to 18 months, and 6 months of follow-up off drug were then conducted to assess delayed response and recurrence. In treated patients, disease severity was measured using the SALT score, which gives the percentage of scalp surface area affected. Biopsies were taken from tofacitinib-treated patients at baseline and at 4 and 24 weeks of treatment, and a later scalp biopsy was taken in several of the tofacitinib-treated patients. RNA was obtained with the PAXgene miRNA kit for fixed scalp, the miRNeasy kit for PBMCs, and the RNeasy kit for mouse skin. The study used high-throughput TCRbeta sequencing to examine T cell clonal expansion in alopecia areata, in both the C3H/HeJ mouse model and human patients.

The paper's findings and limits, for the study overall: Tofacitinib significantly lowered scalp clonality and the number of expanded CD8+ clones among the top 100 scalp clones. Compared with normal scalp, lesional scalp, particularly in alopecia totalis/universalis, had higher clonality and more expanded CD8+ clones, which suggests antigenic drive. TCR sequences shared between patients were less clear than in mice, possibly partly because of HLA diversity in the patient population. Many expanded lesional clones were found to persist in scalp and blood during tofacitinib treatment, and relapse after treatment cessation may be partly explained by this persistence. Because the treated cohort was small and included a single nonresponder, larger studies are needed to assess links between baseline CD8+ expansion and response. Unlike mouse skin, which is dominated by gammadelta T cells, normal human skin has resident alphabeta T cells that are also sequenced, and this complicates analysis of the scalp TCR repertoire.

The library was built by means of the immunoSEQ multiplex PCR assay. For TCR sequencing, RNA was extracted from every sample and reverse transcribed into cDNA to serve as template. First-strand cDNA was synthesized using SuperScript III with a 2:1 mix of oligo-dT and random hexamers. A synthetic immune receptor repertoire was used to measure amplification bias, and any remaining bias was corrected computationally. The study's own analysis went as follows. After raw reads were preprocessed to remove errors, the CDR3 was defined following IMGT conventions as running from the conserved cysteine to phenylalanine. Clonality was calculated as 1 minus Shannon entropy normalized by log2 of the number of productive unique TCRs. CD4 or CD8 identity of scalp clones was inferred by cross-referencing scalp TCRbeta sequences with sorted blood CD4 and CD8 repertoires. Held by TCRdb, this immuneACCESS table contains in-frame sequences only and omits some clones. Under half of the omission traces to an unresolved V gene where checked; the cause of the rest is unknown. Clone size and the V and J calls come from that table; the DNA yielded D and trimming. The table for this sample lists approximately 160,000 clones; less than 80% of them were counted only once. The ten largest account for approximately 15% of the sample.

Here V drops 6 bases and J drops 6 bases, and the junction holds 5 bases not matched to any gene. From the cysteine through the phenylalanine, the CDR3 covers 13 amino acids. Only the CDR3 region is kept as DNA, spanning 39 bases read in frame from base 1. As encoded in the germline V gene, CDR1 is MDHEN while CDR2 is SYDVKM. With regard to this clone: Its antigen is currently not known. Within one base of it there is no much larger clone, and no base qualities were kept.

This specimen's time point label, per the study, means: 20 to 30 weeks on oral tofacitinib. Sample treatment or condition, as interpreted from the label and publication: oral pan-JAK inhibitor, 5-10 mg twice daily. Lesional scalp punch biopsies and peripheral blood were collected from alopecia areata patients. PBMCs were isolated by density centrifugation and stained for CD3, CD4 and CD8, after which CD4+ and CD8+ T cells were sorted on a FACSAria. This sample comprised CD4+ T cells sorted from blood, obtained at week 24, from a patient treated with tofacitinib. The sequence is built from TRBV28 and TRBJ1-2; TRBD1 matches 9 bases in the middle. The clonotype originates from a human donor with alopecia areata. The DNA sequence is as follows: TGTGCCAGCAGAACCGACAGGGGGAATGGCTACACCTTC. It translates as CASRTDRGNGYTF.